Below, 12 T cell receptor beta chains from the same sample are listed, as sequenced in a study of spatial heterogeneity in lung cancer. One entry per CDR3 protein results from TCRdb running MiXCR on the 5' RACE reads. The sample carries fewer than 2,000 distinct CDR3 sequences, about 43% recorded once. Described time point: sample taken at primary tumor resection. Whole RNA obtained from tumor, nontumor lung or frozen PBMC underwent sequencing without sorting. Source: PBMCs, taken at surgery. The receptor source for this set is a female donor with early-stage non-small cell lung cancer.

This clonotype was counted only a few times. One end of the junction fails to match germline, which may point to a read error. The rearrangement uses TRBV15 and TRBJ1-1; D is perhaps TRBD1 (6 bases). The CDR3 extends over 14 amino acids. The germline gives CDR1 LNHNV, CDR2 YYDKDF (reference sequence). CDR3 coding DNA: TGTGCCACCAGCAGCCCATACAGGGACACTGAAGTTTTCTTT. This translates into CATSSPYRDTEVFF.

This chain uses TRBV9 with TRBJ2-3, with D perhaps matching TRBD2 (6 bases). The V gene's germline CDR1 is SGDLS and CDR2 YYNGEE. Between the trimmed V and J ends, which lost 0 bases and 1 base, there was a span of 12 bases. There are 16 residues in the CDR3. The DNA of the CDR3 is TGTGCCAGCAGCGTAGAAGTGGGACTGGGCACAGATACGCAGTATTTT. Translation: CASSVEVGLGTDTQYF.

The chain carries TRBV18 and TRBJ2-1; D not resolved. The germline V gene encodes CDR1 KGHSH and CDR2 LQKENI. The CDR3 covers 13 residues. V was pared by 4 bases and J by 8 bases, with 12 bases between. The CDR3 loop reads CASSRPTWHEQFF. The CDR3 DNA is TGTGCCAGCTCACGACCGACGTGGCATGAGCAGTTCTTC.

The chain carries TRBV11-2 and TRBJ1-5; D is undetermined. This CDR3 has 13 residues. The V gene's germline CDR1 is SGHAT and CDR2 FQNNGV. Trimming cost V 3 bases and J 7 bases, with 10 bases left between them. The CDR3 reads CASSFGEEQPQHF. The CDR3 nucleotides read TGTGCCAGCAGCTTCGGGGAGGAGCAGCCCCAGCATTTT.

In its sample, this clonotype was seen once. V is TRBV20-1 and J is TRBJ2-7; D perhaps matches TRBD2 (6 bases). Trimming cost V 1 base and J 4 bases, with 14 bases left between them. This CDR3 is built from 14 residues. Germline CDR1 DFQATT, CDR2 SNEGSKA (reference sequence). CDR3 in DNA: TGCAGTGCTAGAGTAGGAGGGGCCGATTACGAGCAGTACTTC. This gives the protein CSARVGGADYEQYF.

Relative to its sample, this clonotype is medium-sized. The V and J genes are TRBV7-9 and TRBJ1-6; tentatively, D is TRBD1 (5 bases). Germline V CDR1 and CDR2: SEHNR, FQNEAQ (reference sequence). V dropped 4 bases and J dropped 7 bases, with 5 bases sitting between them. The CDR3 is made up of 12 amino acids. The CDR3 sequence: CASSWGNSPLHF. The CDR3 DNA follows: TGTGCCAGCAGCTGGGGGAATTCACCCCTCCACTTT.

This chain joins TRBV11-2 and TRBJ2-3, with 8 nucleotides matching TRBD2. J gave up 0 bases and V 5 bases, and 7 bases lay outside the gene matches. The CDR3 extends over 16 amino acids. Germline CDR1 and CDR2: SGHAT and FQNNGV. CDR3: CASSLRLARSTDTQYF. CDR3 in DNA: TGTGCCAGCAGCCTTAGACTAGCGAGGAGCACAGATACGCAGTATTTT.

This clonotype was observed a handful of times. The chain has TRBV10-1 and TRBJ2-2, with 8 bases matching TRBD1. After removal of 6 bases from V and 4 bases from J, the junction contained 4 bases not matched to a gene. From germline, CDR1 is WNHNN and CDR2 SYGVQD (reference sequence). This CDR3 has 14 residues. The DNA of the CDR3 is TGCGCCAGCAGACGGGACAGGTCCACCGGGGAGCTGTTTTTT. The encoded protein is CASRRDRSTGELFF.

The chain combines TRBV5-1 with TRBJ1-1, with D unresolved. Germline assignment: CDR1 SGHRS and CDR2 YFSETQ. The CDR3 spans 13 residues. V gave up 0 bases and J gave up 2 bases, with 5 bases separating them. The CDR3 sequence is CASSLDINTEAFF. The CDR3, as DNA: TGCGCCAGCAGCTTGGACATAAACACTGAAGCTTTCTTT. Full variable domain (rest looked up from reference TRBV5-1 and TRBJ1-1): KAGVTQTPRYLIKTRGQQVTLSCSPISGHRSVSWYQQTPGQGLQFLFEYFSETQRNKGNFPGRFSGRQFSNSRSEMNVSTLELGDSALYLCASSLDINTEAFFGQGTRLTVV.

By frequency in the sample, this clonotype is large. V is TRBV11-2 and J is TRBJ2-3, with D uncertain. The ends were cut back, 0 bases at V and 6 bases at J, with 7 bases in the middle. CDR3 size: 13 residues. In germline, CDR1 is SGHAT, CDR2 FQNNGV. CDR3 bases: TGTGCCAGCAGCTTAGATCGCGACGATACGCAGTATTTT. It translates to CASSLDRDDTQYF.

This chain connects TRBV20-1 to TRBJ2-2; a possible D gene is TRBD1 (6 bases). V gave up 6 bases and J gave up 6 bases, with 14 bases separating them. Germline lookup yields CDR1 DFQATT and CDR2 SNEGSKA (reference sequence). CDR3 size: 13 residues. The CDR3 loop reads CSASPGEPGELFF. The CDR3 DNA sequence: TGCAGTGCGAGCCCAGGGGAACCCGGGGAGCTGTTTTTT.

This chain uses TRBV12-3 or TRBV12-4 with TRBJ2-5; no firm D call. Trimming removed 3 bases from V and 3 bases from J, with 8 bases in between. The CDR3 loop spans 13 amino acids. The CDR3: CASSFALEETQYF. CDR3 sequence (DNA): TGTGCCAGCAGTTTCGCGTTGGAAGAGACCCAGTACTTC.